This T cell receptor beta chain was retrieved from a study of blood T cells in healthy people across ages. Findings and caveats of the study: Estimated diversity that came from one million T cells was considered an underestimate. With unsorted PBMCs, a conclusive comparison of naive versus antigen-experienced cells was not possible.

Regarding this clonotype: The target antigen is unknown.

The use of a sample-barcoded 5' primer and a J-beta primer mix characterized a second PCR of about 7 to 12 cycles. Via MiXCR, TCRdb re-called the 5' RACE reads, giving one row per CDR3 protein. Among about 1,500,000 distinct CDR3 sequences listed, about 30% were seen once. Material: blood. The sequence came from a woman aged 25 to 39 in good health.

In DNA, the CDR3 is TGTGCCAGCAGACCGTCTAGCGGGAGCGGGCCCTACGAGCAGTACTTC. This sequence encodes CASRPSSGSGPYEQYF. The chain combines TRBV28 with TRBJ2-7; 10 bases are a match to TRBD2. Trimming removed 6 bases from V and 2 bases from J; junction bases left unmatched: 10. From germline, CDR1 is MDHEN and CDR2 SYDVKM. CDR3 length: 16 residues.